This T cell receptor (beta chain) was sequenced for a study of cytomegalovirus exposure and HLA in healthy donors. This clone came up once. No antigen is known for it. CDR3 size: 15 residues. The V gene's germline CDR1 is SEHNR and CDR2 FQNEAQ (reference sequence). The V segment lost 6 bases and the J segment 7 bases; nucleotides outside the gene matches: 11. In the PCR, 60 Vbeta and 13 Jbeta primers were used. Measured with immunoSEQ multiplex PCR; TCRdb has only the in-frame clones, and not every one. The sample carries about 140,000 clones, 80% recorded once. Notes on the study in general: A likely sequencing artifact accounted for one observed cluster of highly shared sequence variants.

The rearrangement links TRBV7-9 to TRBJ1-1; 10 bases fit TRBD1. Sequenced material: PBMCs. This sequence was found in a man aged 30 to 45 in good health and CMV-seronegative. The CDR3: CASRAGQGGIGEAFF. CDR3 DNA: TGTGCCAGCAGAGCCGGACAGGGGGGGATCGGTGAAGCTTTCTTT.